This T cell receptor beta chain was sequenced for a study of blood T cell repertoires in COVID-19. The wider study: Collection of acute and convalescent COVID-19 samples took place in the United States, Italy and Spain. The cDNA or gDNA used as material had been derived from T cells, B-cell-depleted T cells, or PBMCs.

The CDR3 has 17 residues. Germline CDR1 is MNHEY and CDR2 is SMNVEV (reference sequence). V trimming: 4 bases; J trimming: 3 bases; junction bases outside the gene matches: 14. Clones were sequenced by immunoSEQ multiplex PCR, and TCRdb holds only the in-frame ones, with some missing. The table includes 170,000 or so clones, roughly 88% detected once. The V call is TRBV27, the J call TRBJ2-7, with 8 bases lining up with TRBD2. The sequence was obtained from a woman in her sixties or seventies with acute or convalescent COVID-19. Specimen: peripheral blood. The CDR3 loop reads CASSSLSDPAGDYEQYF. CDR3 DNA: TGTGCCAGCAGTTCCCTCTCAGACCCAGCGGGGGACTACGAGCAGTACTTC.